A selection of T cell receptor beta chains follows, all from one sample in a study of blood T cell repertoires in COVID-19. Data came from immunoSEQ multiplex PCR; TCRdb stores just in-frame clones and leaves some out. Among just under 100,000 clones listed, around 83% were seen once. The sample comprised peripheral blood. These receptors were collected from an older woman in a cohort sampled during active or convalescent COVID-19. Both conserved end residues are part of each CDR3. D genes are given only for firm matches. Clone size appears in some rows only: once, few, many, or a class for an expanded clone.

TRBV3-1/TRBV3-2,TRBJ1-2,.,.,CASSQGGRGNYGYTF,TGTGCCAGCAGCCAAGGGGGGCGTGGTAACTATGGCTACACCTTC
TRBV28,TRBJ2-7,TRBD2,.,CASSRGRSSYEQYF,TGTGCCAGCAGTCGCGGGAGGAGCTCCTACGAGCAGTACTTC
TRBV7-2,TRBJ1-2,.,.,CASSLAGTGDYGYTF,TGTGCCAGCAGCTTAGCAGGGACTGGGGACTATGGCTACACCTTC
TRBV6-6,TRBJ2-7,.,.,CASSSPGSWVYEQYF,TGTGCCAGCAGTTCCCCCGGGAGCTGGGTCTACGAGCAGTACTTC
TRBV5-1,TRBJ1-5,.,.,CASSLEGANQPQHF,TGCGCCAGCAGCTTGGAAGGGGCTAATCAGCCCCAGCATTTT
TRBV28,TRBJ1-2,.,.,CASRLANEYGYTF,TGTGCCAGCAGACTTGCCAACGAGTATGGCTACACCTTC
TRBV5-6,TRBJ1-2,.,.,CASSLIQGFSYTF,TGTGCCAGCAGCTTGATTCAGGGGTTTAGCTACACCTTC
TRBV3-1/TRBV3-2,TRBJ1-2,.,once,CASSQVDSYGYTF,TGTGCCAGCAGCCAAGTCGACAGCTATGGCTACACCTTC
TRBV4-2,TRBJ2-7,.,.,CASSQGTTYEQYF,TGTGCCAGCAGCCAAGGTACTACCTACGAGCAGTACTTC
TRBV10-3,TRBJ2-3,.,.,CAISEAHARADTQYF,TGTGCCATCAGTGAGGCCCACGCCCGCGCAGATACGCAGTATTTT
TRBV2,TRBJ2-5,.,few,CASSEQVLAQTQYF,TGTGCCAGCAGTGAACAAGTTTTAGCCCAGACCCAGTACTTC
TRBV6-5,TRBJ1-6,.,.,CASELGRGNSPLHF,TGTGCCAGCGAGTTGGGGAGGGGGAATTCACCCCTCCACTTT
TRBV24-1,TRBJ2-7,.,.,CATSSQGLSYEQYF,TGTGCCACCAGTTCCCAGGGCCTCTCCTACGAGCAGTACTTC
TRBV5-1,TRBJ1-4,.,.,CASRQGTNEKLFF,TGCGCCAGCAGACAGGGAACTAATGAAAAACTGTTTTTT
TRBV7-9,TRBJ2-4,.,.,CASSLVRGAKNIQYF,TGTGCCAGCAGCTTAGTTCGGGGGGCAAAAAACATTCAGTACTTC
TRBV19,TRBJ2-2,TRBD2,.,CASRRLAEENTGELFF,TGTGCCAGTAGACGCCTAGCGGAGGAGAACACCGGGGAGCTGTTTTTT
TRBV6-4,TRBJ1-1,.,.,CASSDTGDSEAFF,TGTGCCAGCAGTGACACAGGTGACTCTGAAGCTTTCTTT
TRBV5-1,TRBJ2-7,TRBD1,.,CASSPNAGTGFHEQYF,TGCGCCAGCAGCCCAAATGCAGGGACAGGGTTTCACGAGCAGTACTTC
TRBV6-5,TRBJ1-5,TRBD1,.,CATQGEPQPQHF,TGTGCCACCCAGGGGGAACCTCAGCCCCAGCATTTT
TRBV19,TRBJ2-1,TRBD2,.,CASSTTSGRRYNEQFF,TGTGCCAGTAGTACGACTAGCGGGAGGAGGTACAATGAGCAGTTCTTC
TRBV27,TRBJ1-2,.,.,CASSLSQGYGYTF,TGTGCCAGCAGTTTATCGCAGGGGTATGGCTACACCTTC
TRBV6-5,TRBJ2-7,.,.,CASRTASYYEQYF,TGTGCCAGCAGGACAGCCTCCTACTACGAGCAGTACTTC
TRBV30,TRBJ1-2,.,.,CAWRGSGDGYTF,TGTGCCTGGAGGGGGAGCGGGGATGGCTACACCTTC
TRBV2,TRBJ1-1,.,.,CASSGGGRAAFF,TGTGCCAGCAGTGGGGGAGGCCGGGCAGCTTTCTTT
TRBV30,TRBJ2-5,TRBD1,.,CAWRRQGMGETQYF,TGTGCCTGGCGACGACAGGGGATGGGAGAGACCCAGTACTTC
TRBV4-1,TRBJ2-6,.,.,CASSPRLLGANVLTF,TGCGCCAGCAGCCCGAGGCTTCTGGGGGCCAACGTCCTGACTTTC
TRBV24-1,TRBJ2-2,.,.,CATSAPTGRTGELFF,TGTGCCACCAGTGCCCCGACAGGGAGGACCGGGGAGCTGTTTTTT
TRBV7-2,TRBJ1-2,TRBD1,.,CASSWDRGHGYTF,TGTGCCAGCAGCTGGGACAGGGGCCATGGCTACACCTTC
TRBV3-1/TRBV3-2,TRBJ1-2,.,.,CASSQGSGAEGYTF,TGTGCCAGCAGCCAAGGGTCAGGGGCTGAGGGCTACACCTTC
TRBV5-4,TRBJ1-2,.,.,CASSPSGSYGYTF,TGTGCCAGCAGCCCTTCGGGTAGCTATGGCTACACCTTC
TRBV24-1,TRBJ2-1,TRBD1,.,CATSDTGQGPYNEQFF,TGTGCCACCAGTGATACGGGACAGGGCCCCTACAATGAGCAGTTCTTC
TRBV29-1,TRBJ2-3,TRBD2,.,CSSKAGGGGDTQYF,TGCAGCTCAAAAGCGGGAGGGGGGGGAGATACGCAGTATTTT
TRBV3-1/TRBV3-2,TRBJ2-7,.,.,CASSQLDYEQYF,TGTGCCAGCAGCCAACTAGACTACGAGCAGTACTTC
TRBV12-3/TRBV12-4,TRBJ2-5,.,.,CASSLTQETQYF,TGTGCCAGCAGTTTAACTCAAGAGACCCAGTACTTC
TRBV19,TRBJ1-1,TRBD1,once,CASRGQGGIEAFF,TGTGCCAGTAGAGGGCAGGGGGGAATTGAAGCTTTCTTT
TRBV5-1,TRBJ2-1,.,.,CASSLGPGFQGEQFF,TGCGCCAGCAGCTTGGGTCCGGGGTTTCAAGGTGAGCAGTTCTTC
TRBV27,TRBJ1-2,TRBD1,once,CASSLGPDRGLTNYGYTF,TGTGCCAGCAGTTTAGGTCCCGACAGGGGTCTGACTAACTATGGCTACACCTTC
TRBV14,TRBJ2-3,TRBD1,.,CANGQGADTQYF,TGTGCCAATGGACAGGGGGCGGATACGCAGTATTTT
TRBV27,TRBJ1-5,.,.,CASSLRGSQPQHF,TGTGCCAGCAGTCTAAGGGGGAGCCAGCCCCAGCATTTT
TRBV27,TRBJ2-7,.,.,CASSALGEQYF,TGTGCCAGCAGTGCCCTAGGCGAGCAGTACTTC
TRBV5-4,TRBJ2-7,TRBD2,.,CASSAVGGGASEQYF,TGTGCCAGCAGTGCGGTAGGCGGGGGGGCCTCCGAGCAGTACTTC
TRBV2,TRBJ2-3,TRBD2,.,CASSEGGLAGVDTQYF,TGTGCCAGCAGTGAAGGCGGACTAGCGGGAGTAGATACGCAGTATTTT
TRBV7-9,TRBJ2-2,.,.,CASSLAGAGGELFF,TGTGCCAGCAGCTTGGCAGGGGCCGGCGGGGAGCTGTTTTTT
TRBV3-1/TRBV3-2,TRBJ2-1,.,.,CASSQGLDNEQFF,TGTGCCAGCAGCCAGGGACTCGACAATGAGCAGTTCTTC
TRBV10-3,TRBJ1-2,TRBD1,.,CAISESRRGHDYGYTF,TGTGCCATCAGTGAGTCGAGGAGGGGGCACGACTATGGCTACACCTTC
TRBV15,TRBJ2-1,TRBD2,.,CATSQLAGYNEQFF,TGTGCCACCAGCCAACTAGCGGGATACAATGAGCAGTTCTTC